Each of the 5 T cell receptor beta chains below was sequenced from the same sample in a study of blood T cell repertoires in COVID-19. Measured with immunoSEQ multiplex PCR; TCRdb has only the in-frame clones, and not every one. The data contain 250,000 to 300,000 clones, over 80% of them singletons. What was sequenced was peripheral blood. The receptors stem from a man aged 55-75 years who had recovered from COVID-19.

This clone came up once. The V and J genes are TRBV6-5 and TRBJ1-5, with D possibly TRBD1 on 6 matching bases. There are 14 residues in the CDR3. Per germline, CDR1 MNHEY and CDR2 SVGAGI. Trimming removed 4 bases from V and 7 bases from J, with 14 bases in between. The CDR3 region is CASSSLQGRQPQHF. In DNA, the CDR3 is TGTGCCAGCAGTTCCCTTCAGGGGCGGCAGCCCCAGCATTTT.

V gene TRBV19 combines with J gene TRBJ2-2, with 11 bases lining up with TRBD2. Germline trimming cut 4 bases from V and 2 bases from J; bases unmatched to any gene: 3. The CDR3 totals 16 residues. Germline CDR1 reads LNHDA; CDR2 reads SQIVND (reference sequence). CDR3 sequence reads: CASSTGLAGNTGELFF. As DNA, the CDR3 is TGTGCCAGTAGTACCGGACTAGCGGGCAACACCGGGGAGCTGTTTTTT.

V usage is TRBV7-9 and J usage is TRBJ1-1; D is perhaps TRBD1 (6 bases). The V end lost 4 bases, the J end lost 6 bases, and 15 bases lay between the germline ends. CDR1 and CDR2 (germline): SEHNR, FQNEAQ (reference sequence). The CDR3 consists of 14 residues. The DNA for the CDR3 is TGTGCCAGCAGCTCCTTAACAGGGAGGGCTGAAGCTTTCTTT. Residues: CASSSLTGRAEAFF.

The chain is built from TRBV7-6 and TRBJ2-7; 11 bases map to TRBD2. V shed 3 bases, J shed 2 bases, and the junction held 6 bases outside the gene matches. Germline V lookup: CDR1 SGHVS, CDR2 FNYEAQ. This CDR3 is 16 amino acids long. CDR3 nucleotides: TGTGCCAGCAGCTTGACTAGCGGGGACCTAGCCTACGAGCAGTACTTC. It codes for CASSLTSGDLAYEQYF.

The rearrangement joins TRBV2 to TRBJ2-7; D may be TRBD1 (5 bases). Trimming removed 7 bases from V and 3 bases from J, with 19 bases in between. This CDR3 spans 15 amino acids. Germline assignment: CDR1 SNHLY and CDR2 FYNNEI. In nucleotides, the CDR3 is TGTGCCAGCATAACAGGCCCGGGCGTAAACTACGAGCAGTACTTC. Its protein is CASITGPGVNYEQYF.